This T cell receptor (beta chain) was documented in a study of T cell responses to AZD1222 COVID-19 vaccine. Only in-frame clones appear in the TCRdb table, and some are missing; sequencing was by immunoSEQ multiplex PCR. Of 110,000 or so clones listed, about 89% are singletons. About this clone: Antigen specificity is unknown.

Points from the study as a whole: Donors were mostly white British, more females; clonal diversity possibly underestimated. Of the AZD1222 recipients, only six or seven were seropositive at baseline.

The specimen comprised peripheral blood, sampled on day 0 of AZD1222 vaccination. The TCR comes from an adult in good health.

The DNA for the CDR3 is TGTGCCAGCAGTATCGACAGGGAAAAGGGTAACTATGGCTACACCTTC. This codes for CASSIDREKGNYGYTF. This chain joins TRBV27 and TRBJ1-2; 7 bases agree with TRBD1. The V gene end was trimmed by 5 bases and the J gene end by 1 base; junction bases not matched to a gene: 10. Germline CDR1 is MNHEY and CDR2 is SMNVEV (reference sequence). The CDR3 runs to 16 residues.